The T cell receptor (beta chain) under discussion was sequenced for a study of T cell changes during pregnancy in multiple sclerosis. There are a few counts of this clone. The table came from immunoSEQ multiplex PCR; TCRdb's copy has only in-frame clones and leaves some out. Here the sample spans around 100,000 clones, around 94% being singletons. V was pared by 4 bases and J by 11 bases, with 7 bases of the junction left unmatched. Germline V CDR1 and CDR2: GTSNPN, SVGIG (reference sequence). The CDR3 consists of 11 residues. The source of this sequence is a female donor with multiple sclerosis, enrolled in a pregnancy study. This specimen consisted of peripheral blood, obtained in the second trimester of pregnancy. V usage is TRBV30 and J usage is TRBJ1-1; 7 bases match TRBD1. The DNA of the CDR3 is TGTGCCTGGAAGGGGGCACTCGAGGCTTTCTTT. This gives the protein CAWKGALEAFF.